The source of this T cell receptor (beta chain) is a study of T cell responses to AZD1222 COVID-19 vaccine. Study-wide results and limits: There were mostly white British donors and more females than males, and clonal diversity was possibly underestimated. Among AZD1222 vaccinees, only 5 or 6 were seropositive at baseline.

Trimming shortened V by 4 bases and J by 2 bases, and 3 bases separated the two germline ends. Germline V lookup: CDR1 SEHNR, CDR2 FQNEAQ (reference sequence). CDR3 length: 12 amino acids. Profiled with immunoSEQ multiplex PCR; TCRdb holds only in-frame clones, not every one. The data hold approximately 70,000 clones, with less than 85% observed a single time. As to this clone: Its target is unknown.

This sequence was found in an adult in good health. The rearrangement uses TRBV7-9 and TRBJ2-4; no definite D call. The source material was peripheral blood, sampled on day 0 of AZD1222 vaccination. In DNA form, the CDR3 reads TGTGCCAGCAGCTCACCCAAAAACATTCAGTACTTC. Translating it yields CASSSPKNIQYF. Based on the CDR3 plus reference TRBV7-9 and TRBJ2-4, the full variable domain is DTGVSQNPRHKITKRGQNVTFRCDPISEHNRLYWYRQTLGQGPEFLTYFQNEAQLEKSRLLSDRFSAERPKGSFSTLEIQRTEQGDSAMYLCASSSPKNIQYFGAGTRLSVL.